These 12 T cell receptor beta chains share one sample of origin, sequenced in a study of cytotoxic CD8 clonotypes in ibrutinib-treated CLL. The table came from immunoSEQ multiplex PCR; TCRdb's copy has only in-frame clones and leaves some out. The table has some 120,000 clones, approximately 81% seen once. Sequences were derived from PBMCs, sampled after 24 months of ibrutinib treatment. The receptors stem from a human donor with chronic lymphocytic leukemia.

The rearrangement uses TRBV5-5 and TRBJ2-5; D call uncertain. CDR3 length: 13 residues. CDR1 is SGHKS and CDR2 is YYEKEE in the germline V gene (reference sequence). V lost 5 bases, J lost 5 bases, and 13 bases lay in between. The chain's CDR3 is CASSVYLGETQYF. The CDR3 DNA is TGTGCCAGCAGTGTCTACTTGGGGGAGACCCAGTACTTC.

CDR3 DNA sequence: TGTGCCAGTAGTATTAACAGGGGGTCGAACACTGAAGCTTTCTTT. Translating it yields CASSINRGSNTEAFF. This sequence joins TRBV19 and TRBJ1-1; 8 positions agree with TRBD1. The germline V gene encodes CDR1 LNHDA and CDR2 SQIVND (reference sequence). Trimming cost V 3 bases and J 1 base; bases outside gene matches: 4. The CDR3 sequence is 15 residues long.

This chain uses TRBV19 with TRBJ2-7, with a tentative D call TRBD1 (6 bases). V gave up 1 base and J gave up 0 bases, with 16 bases separating them. Germline values: CDR1 LNHDA, CDR2 SQIVND (reference sequence). The CDR3 covers 17 residues. CDR3 coding DNA: TGTGCCAGTAGTATAGGGGGGACATCCGTAAGCTCCTACGAGCAGTACTTC. Protein: CASSIGGTSVSSYEQYF.

CDR3 amino acids: CASSSPPGLRGDTQYF. Here the CDR3 DNA reads TGTGCCAGCAGCTCACCCCCGGGACTCAGAGGAGATACGCAGTATTTT. The chain combines TRBV7-2 with TRBJ2-3, with a tentative D call TRBD2 (6 bases). The CDR3 totals 16 residues. CDR1 is SGHTA and CDR2 is FQGNSA in the germline V gene. V was pared by 4 bases and J by 5 bases, with 19 bases between.

This clone was observed a single time. The genes are TRBV30 and TRBJ2-5; a weak D match, TRBD2 (5 bases). The CDR3 extends over 13 amino acids. Per the germline V gene, CDR1 is GTSNPN and CDR2 is SVGIG (reference sequence). Trimming removed 1 base at V and 7 bases at J, with 13 bases between. DNA for the CDR3: TGTGCCTGGAGTGAACCTCTTACTAGGACCCAGTACTTC. It encodes CAWSEPLTRTQYF.

The chain links TRBV5-4 to TRBJ2-2, with 10 nucleotides matching TRBD1. Trimming removed 5 bases from V and 4 bases from J; junction bases left unmatched: 5. CDR1 is SGHNT, CDR2 YYREEE, per germline (reference sequence). The CDR3 consists of 15 residues. The CDR3 DNA is TGTGCCAGCAGGAGGGACAGGGGAGTCACCGGGGAGCTGTTTTTT. Amino acids: CASRRDRGVTGELFF.

The chain combines TRBV10-3 with TRBJ1-2, with a possible D match to TRBD1 (5 bases). Germline V gene sequence: CDR1 ENHRY, CDR2 SYGVKD. V lost 0 bases, J lost 0 bases, and 14 bases lay in between. This CDR3 comprises 17 residues. The CDR3 spells CAISESGRAETNYGYTF. The CDR3 DNA is TGTGCCATCAGTGAGTCGGGCAGGGCAGAAACTAACTATGGCTACACCTTC.

This chain connects TRBV6-5 to TRBJ1-5, with 11 bases identical to TRBD1. The trim removed 6 bases at V and 8 bases at J, leaving 9 bases unmatched. The CDR3 is made up of 15 amino acids. CDR1 is MNHEY, CDR2 SVGAGI, per germline. The CDR3 coding sequence is TGTGCCAGCAGAAGCGGGACAGGGGGTTTGGAGCCCCAGCATTTT. It translates to CASRSGTGGLEPQHF.

V is TRBV7-2 and J is TRBJ1-1; 8 positions agree with TRBD1. There are 13 residues in the CDR3. Germline loops: CDR1 SGHTA, CDR2 FQGNSA. V shed 6 bases, J shed 1 base, and the junction held 1 base outside the gene matches. CDR3 nucleotide sequence: TGTGCCAGCAGGACAGGGGAGAACACTGAAGCTTTCTTT. This sequence encodes CASRTGENTEAFF.

V and J are TRBV9 and TRBJ1-2; D perhaps matches TRBD1 (5 bases). Trimming pared 2 bases from V and 0 bases from J, leaving 8 bases between. The germline V gene encodes CDR1 SGDLS and CDR2 YYNGEE. The CDR3 is 14 amino acids. CDR3 residues: CASSVDRANYGYTF. CDR3 DNA: TGTGCCAGCAGCGTTGACAGAGCTAACTATGGCTACACCTTC.

The CDR3 protein is CASSYSWGNTEAFF. The DNA for the CDR3 is TGTGCCAGCAGTTACTCGTGGGGGAACACTGAAGCTTTCTTT. This chain joins TRBV6-5 and TRBJ1-1; D is uncertain. This CDR3 has 14 amino acids. Trimming cost V 0 bases and J 1 base, with 6 bases left between them. Germline CDR1 reads MNHEY; CDR2 reads SVGAGI.

The chain links TRBV11-2 to TRBJ2-2; D gene uncertain. Trimming left V 3 bases short and J 7 bases short, with 6 bases between. CDR3 length: 12 amino acids. Germline V gene data show CDR1 as SGHAT and CDR2 as FQNNGV. CDR3 nucleotides: TGTGCCAGCAGCTTTAACTACGGGGAGCTGTTTTTT. It codes for CASSFNYGELFF.